This note documents a single T cell receptor beta chain sequence. Its antigen remains unidentified. These data originate in a study of blood T cells in healthy people across ages. Findings and limits, study-wide: Calculation of diversity from one million T cells yielded estimates considered to be underestimates. Significant beta diversity loss was already apparent by age approximately 42, declining roughly linearly. When set beside aged donors, long-lived donors presented more naive CD4+ cells and higher diversity.

Alongside a J-beta primer mix, a sample-barcoded 5' primer served in a second PCR lasting about 7 to 11 cycles. Every sample gave at least 2.5 million paired-end reads containing CDR3. Using its own MiXCR run on the 5' RACE reads, TCRdb lists one record per CDR3 protein. The repertoire holds around 900,000 distinct CDR3 sequences, 51% seen once, with over 20% in the top ten. The source of this sequence is a woman aged 55 to 70 in good health. Sequenced material: blood.

CDR3 region: CASRAGGPFYEQYF. The CDR3 nucleotides are TGTGCCAGCAGGGCGGGAGGGCCTTTCTACGAGCAGTACTTC. The chain employs TRBV7-2 and TRBJ2-7; TRBD2 agrees at 9 bases. Germline loops: CDR1 SGHTA, CDR2 FQGNSA. This CDR3 has 14 amino acids. V gave up 6 bases and J gave up 3 bases; unmatched junction bases: 6.